This TCR beta chain was documented in a study of blood T cell repertoires in COVID-19. The wider study: The study drew acute and convalescent COVID-19 samples from the United States, Italy and Spain. PBMCs, B-cell-depleted T cells, or T cells provided the cDNA or gDNA that made up the material.

The method was immunoSEQ multiplex PCR; TCRdb's version includes in-frame clones alone and lacks a portion of them. The sample contains over 130,000 clones, roughly 85% of which appear only once. CDR3 size: 12 residues. Germline CDR1 and CDR2: MDHEN and SYDVKM. V lost 6 bases, J lost 10 bases, and 15 bases lay in between. Residents of about two dozen US areas, aged roughly 18 to 95 years, made up the participants. Participant-given clinical history determined each cohort assignment. The receptor was derived from a woman aged 50 to 60 who had recovered from COVID-19. Specimen: PBMCs or T cells enriched from blood (not recorded which). The J gene is TRBJ1-1, the V gene TRBV28; the D gene is possibly TRBD1 (6 bases). The chain's CDR3 is CASRTQGLRAFF. CDR3 nucleotides: TGTGCCAGCAGAACACAGGGCCTGCGAGCTTTCTTT.